This TCR beta chain was recovered during a study of beta chain features in type 1 diabetes. General study findings and limits: Comparison showed that naive, central memory and Treg TCRB repertoires appeared more similar among patients than among healthy donors.

This CDR3 contains 12 residues. V shed 0 bases and J shed 11 bases, with 10 bases lying between them. Germline CDR1 and CDR2: LNHNV and YYDKDF (reference sequence). Naive, central memory, regulatory and stem cell-like memory cells within the CD4+ compartment were sorted using CD45RO/CCR7/CD25/CD127/CD95/CD27. Purities over 98% were achieved in all sorted populations. The entirety of the isolated RNA underwent reverse transcription, so expressed TCRB transcripts were sequenced. Assay used: immunoSEQ multiplex PCR; TCRdb lists only in-frame clones, some missing. The sample has 150,000 to 190,000 clones, around 10% seen once. There are many counts of this clone. What it binds is unknown.

The chain couples TRBV15 to TRBJ1-1; D is undetermined. Input material: central memory CD4+ T cells from blood. The receptor was isolated from a man aged 18 to 30 in good health. CDR3 sequence: CATSRDRIGAFF. As DNA, the CDR3 is TGTGCCACCAGCAGAGACCGGATCGGGGCTTTCTTT.